This T cell receptor beta chain was identified in a study of cytomegalovirus exposure and HLA in healthy donors (dated by TCRdb to 2016 to 2017). In the study overall: In an earlier analysis of around 540 of the donors, approximately 260 Gb of sequence data and 90 million to 120 million unique TCR beta sequences from approximately 180 million T cells were reported. The genetic ancestry cluster associated with self-reported Caucasian donors included 81% of the 398 genotyped donors. Among 300 to 450 genotyped donors of the cohort, an average of 235,054 unique TCR beta nucleotide sequences were sequenced per donor, roughly 18% of them non-productive. The study aimed to test whether cataloging public T cell receptors could reveal signatures of past pathogen exposure. To decide whether each TCR beta V gene segment behaved as functional or pseudogenic, an earlier analysis of approximately 600 of the donors relied on high-throughput TCR beta sequencing. The study combined high-throughput TCR immunosequencing, statistical association of individual TCRs with disease status, and machine learning to predict cytomegalovirus infection status. Alongside the repertoire data, information on donor age, sex, ethnicity and CMV serostatus was compiled. Typing coverage differed by locus: A, B, C, DRB1 and DQB1 were typed in roughly 620-630 donors, DQA1 in 522, DPA1 in nearly 610, and DPB1 in just under 490. In addition to the first cohort of roughly 700 subjects, a separate validation cohort of over 90 different subjects was used. The T cell repertoires of several hundred subjects were profiled by immunosequencing and related to cytomegalovirus serostatus. In a later genetic analysis, genome-wide SNP genotypes for about 65% of the 666 donors were used, and that subset was treated as a discovery cohort. All discovery cohort repertoires had been generated on a single sequencing platform. In a later analysis, previously published TCR beta repertoires from about 670 donors were re-analyzed and high-resolution HLA genotyping was added so that TCR occurrence patterns could be studied. Class I and class II HLA loci were covered by the typing at four-digit resolution. Five DR-DQ haplotypes were handled as single units for association and clustering because linkage in the cohort was strong. Rather than using new phenotypic data, the later analysis identified candidate immune exposures from TCR beta sequences and from how often those sequences occurred across donors. An early release covering roughly 600 HLA-typed donors comprised 250 to 350 gigabases of sequencing data and around 85 million unique TCR sequences.

Paper-wide results and their limitations: V-gene and J-gene trimming of TCR beta chains was associated with a missense DCLRE1C variant in a later genetic analysis, and the association was replicated in an independent cohort. In a later analysis, the rate of TCR association differed among HLA loci, with DRB1 alleles having the most associated TCRs and HLA-C alleles having the fewest. CMV serostatus was the only immune exposure information available for the cohort. In a later genetic analysis, fewer N-insertions in productive TCRs were reported among donors in an Asian-associated ancestry cluster than the approximately 710-donor mean. A group of highly shared sequence variants was considered likely to be a technical artifact of the sequencing pipeline. Strong co-occurrence of HLA alleles, especially DR and DQ, made assigning TCR associations to individual alleles difficult. Presence/absence analyses assumed roughly uniform sequencing depth across donors, an assumption that may not hold. Some IMGT-functional V segments, including TRBV6-2 and TRBV6-3, could not be told apart with the 87-base-pair reads, so those segments were excluded. The study gave a list of over 150 TCR beta chains associated with cytomegalovirus. According to a later analysis, most CMV-associated TCR beta chains appeared to be HLA-restricted, and the HLA associations seemed to be driven largely by CMV exposure. It was suggested by the authors that the approach could potentially be generalized to other disease states and immunological phenotypes. This cohort had only TCR beta chains sequenced, and the lack of alpha or paired-chain data limited which features could be detected. Because HLA typing was missing for some donors at each locus, association tests included only the typed subset. Because counts were too low, about 18 rarely observed V segments, including chromosome 9 orphons, were excluded from the earlier analysis of 587 of the donors. Three of the identified cytomegalovirus-associated TCR beta chains were confirmed in vitro to be specific for cytomegalovirus antigens. In a later analysis, HLA-associated TCR beta chains showed more clonal expansion and lower generation probabilities than non-associated chains that were equally common. Across donors, most TCR sequences were observed very rarely, whereas some public TCRs were present in many individuals. According to a later analysis, parvovirus B19, influenza, CMV and Epstein-Barr virus appeared linked to several top co-occurrence clusters. In both the original and validation cohorts, the classifier was reported to diagnose cytomegalovirus status with high specificity and sensitivity. An earlier analysis of approximately 600 of the donors showed that most TCR beta V segments appeared in productive rearrangements either about 90% or about 30% of the time, which broadly matched IMGT annotations. A later analysis associated 15,000 to 20,000 TCR beta sequences with specific HLA alleles at a false discovery rate of 0.05. Linkage disequilibrium might explain the correlated functional status among segregating V segments, but an unknown experimental factor could not be ruled out. A further reported finding was that TCR beta sequences accurately predicted the HLA-A and HLA-B alleles for most subjects in the first cohort.

The cohort consisted of approximately 690 healthy bone marrow donors. All cohort members were sampled while nominally healthy, although unrecorded immune exposures were likely present. Of the approximately 620 cohort members, more than 250 had a positive CMV serostatus and about 360 had a negative one, while no CMV serostatus was recorded for the donor. Each donor provided a peripheral blood sample, and peripheral blood mononuclear cells were used for TCR beta sequencing. Genomic DNA extraction from the blood cell samples was performed with the Qiagen DNeasy Blood Extraction Kit. The CDR3 numbers 14 residues from cysteine through phenylalanine. Only the CDR3 portion is preserved as DNA: 42 bases, with reading frame beginning at the first base. Sequences SQVTM (CDR1) and ANQGSEA (CDR2) are obtained from the germline V gene. For this clone: It lacks a known antigen. One junction end disagrees with the germline gene, perhaps due to a read error.

Library generation was performed with the immunoSEQ multiplex PCR assay. A mixture of 60 forward primers for TCR Vbeta segments and 13 reverse primers for TCR Jbeta segments was used in the multiplex PCR. A multiplex PCR assay on genomic DNA amplified the CDR3 region of rearranged TCR beta genes. The Illumina HiSeq System was used to sequence the amplified TCR beta libraries as 87-base-pair reads. The study's processing was this. Across the roughly 700 repertoires, a later analysis counted approximately 75 million unique TCR beta chains, around 10 million of which were shared by at least two donors. To remove PCR and sequencing errors, raw reads were error-corrected and collapsed into unique sequences using a nearest-neighbor algorithm that merged closely related sequences. Alignment of CDR3 sequences to IMGT reference sequences was used to assign V, D and J gene segments. For a sequence to be retained, a match of at least six nucleotides to both a V gene segment and a J gene segment was required. Rearrangements were called productive when the CDR3 lacked stop codons and stayed in frame with V and J; all others were non-productive. Following IMGT convention, CDR3 was defined as the stretch from the second conserved V-encoded cysteine to the conserved J-encoded phenylalanine. The earlier analysis of around 640 of the donors excluded sequences that lacked an unambiguous match to a single V gene segment. In an earlier analysis of approximately 610 of the donors, V segments were called functional above 56.7% productive rearrangements and were called segregating when the between-donor standard deviation exceeded 5%. A statistical classification framework was built to diagnose cytomegalovirus status from the catalog of TCR beta chain sequences. V and J gene assignment, in a later analysis, came from comparing TCR nucleotide sequences with IMGT/GENE-DB human TR gene sequences. The TCRdist pipeline was used in a later analysis to assign CDR3 sequences and most-parsimonious VDJ recombination scenarios. A later analysis defined each TCR beta chain by its CDR3 amino acid sequence plus V-gene family, and excluded reads lacking a unique V-gene family. To address suspected cross-contamination and a sequencing artifact, a later analysis removed roughly 580 highly shared, low-generation-probability nucleotide sequences. In a later analysis, a clonal expansion index was calculated for each public chain from normalized within-repertoire ranks of inferred template counts. In a later analysis, generation probabilities were computed using a VDJ recombination model fitted to out-of-frame rearrangements, and the results were checked against IGoR. In a later analysis, hypergeometric tests were used to score TCR-TCR, TCR-HLA and TCR-CMV co-occurrence, with a repertoire-size bias correction applied to TCR pairs. To estimate false discovery rates, a later analysis permuted the HLA or CMV assignments 20 times. In a later analysis, co-occurring TCRs were grouped with DBSCAN, and TCRdist sequence similarity was added when clustering was performed within HLA-allele-positive subsets. Co-occurrence clustering excluded repertoires with fewer than 30,000 or more than 120,000 public chains, plus five with anomalous nucleotide sharing. In TCRdb, the immuneACCESS table is reduced to in-frame sequences with V and J assigned. These tables do not hold every clone; where another copy was compared, an unresolved V gene accounts for under half, and the others remain unexplained. D and trimming were read from the DNA, whereas the V and J calls and clone size are those reported in that table. The sample table lists some 130,000 clones, around 73% of them with a count of one. The top ten hold about 3% of the sample.

The receptor was isolated from a human donor in good health. In this chain, TRBV29-1 is recombined with TRBJ1-2, with no reliable assignment of the D segment. The specimen was PBMCs. This receptor has the CDR3 CSVPDLGIREGYTF. In nucleotide form, the sequence is TGCAGCGTCCCGGACCTTGGGATTCGGGAGGGCTACACTTTC.